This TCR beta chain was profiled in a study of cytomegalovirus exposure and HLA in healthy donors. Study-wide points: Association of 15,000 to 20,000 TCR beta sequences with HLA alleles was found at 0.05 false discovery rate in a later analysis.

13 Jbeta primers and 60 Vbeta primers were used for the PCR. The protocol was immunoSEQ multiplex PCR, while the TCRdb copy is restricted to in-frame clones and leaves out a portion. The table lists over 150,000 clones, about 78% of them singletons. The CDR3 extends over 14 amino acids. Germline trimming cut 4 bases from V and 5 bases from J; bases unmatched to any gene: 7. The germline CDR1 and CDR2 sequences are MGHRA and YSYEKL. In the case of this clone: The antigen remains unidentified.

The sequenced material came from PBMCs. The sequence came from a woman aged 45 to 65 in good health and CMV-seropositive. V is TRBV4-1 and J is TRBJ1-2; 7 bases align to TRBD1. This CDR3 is CASSPPRTGYGYTF. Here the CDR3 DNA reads TGCGCCAGCAGCCCACCCAGGACAGGTTATGGCTACACCTTC.